The rows below give T cell receptor beta chains drawn from one sample of a study of spatial heterogeneity in lung cancer. TCRdb re-called the 5' RACE reads through MiXCR, storing one row per CDR3 protein. This table holds tens of thousands of distinct CDR3 sequences, roughly 12% found once. Sequencing used PBMCs, obtained at surgery. The receptor source for this set is a male donor with early-stage non-small cell lung cancer. Both conserved end residues are part of each CDR3. D genes are given only for firm matches. A row's size may be missing; if present it is once, few, many or a size class.

CDR3nt | CDR3aa | abundance | j_gene | d_gene | len | v_gene
TGTGCCATCAGTGAACGGAACCAAGAGACCCAGTACTTC | CAISERNQETQYF | - | TRBJ2-5 | - | 13 | TRBV10-3
TGTGCCAGCAGTGTCCCCGACTCGGTAACAGATACGCAGTATTTT | CASSVPDSVTDTQYF | few | TRBJ2-3 | - | 15 | TRBV28
TGCAGCGTTGCGACACGTCTTCAAGAGACCCAGTACTTC | CSVATRLQETQYF | many | TRBJ2-5 | - | 13 | TRBV29-1
TGCAGTGCGAGGGGGACAGTTAGCAATCAGCCCCAGCATTTT | CSARGTVSNQPQHF | many | TRBJ1-5 | TRBD1 | 14 | TRBV20-1
TGTGCCAGCAGCCTCGGGGGAGGGCCCCTCCACTTT | CASSLGGGPLHF | few | TRBJ1-6 | - | 12 | TRBV28
TGTGCCAGCAGGTGGGAGTTTGGCTACACCTTC | CASRWEFGYTF | few | TRBJ1-2 | - | 11 | TRBV6-5
TGTGCCAGCAGCGCCGGAACCAATGAAAAACTGTTTTTT | CASSAGTNEKLFF | - | TRBJ1-4 | - | 13 | TRBV27
TGTGCCAGCAGCTTAGATTTGGCTAGCGTCGAGCAGTACTTC | CASSLDLASVEQYF | few | TRBJ2-7 | - | 14 | TRBV7-9
TGTGCCAGCAGTCTCATAGGAGGAGGGAAAGAGACCCAGTACTTC | CASSLIGGGKETQYF | few | TRBJ2-5 | - | 15 | TRBV6-5
TGCAGTGCTAGAGATTCGAACGGGCTGACCCAGTACTTC | CSARDSNGLTQYF | - | TRBJ2-5 | - | 13 | TRBV20-1
TGTGCCAGCAGTGCCCGACAGGGGGGGAGAAACACTGAAGCTTTCTTT | CASSARQGGRNTEAFF | few | TRBJ1-1 | TRBD1 | 16 | TRBV6-6
TGTGCCAGCAGCGAACGAAGACGGGGAGATACGCAGTATTTT | CASSERRRGDTQYF | - | TRBJ2-3 | - | 14 | TRBV7-3
TGTGCCACGGCAGAGGCAGGGGCAGATACGCAGTATTTT | CATAEAGADTQYF | many | TRBJ2-3 | - | 13 | TRBV24-1
TGTGCCAGCAGAAAATTTGGTGAGACCCAGTACTTC | CASRKFGETQYF | few | TRBJ2-5 | - | 12 | TRBV12-3/TRBV12-4
TGTGCCAGCAGTTGGTTTTGGGGGGCTCAGATGAACACTGAAGCTTTCTTT | CASSWFWGAQMNTEAFF | - | TRBJ1-1 | - | 17 | TRBV28
TGTGCCAGCAGCCCCGGCGGAGGCCGGAATTCACCCCTCCACTTT | CASSPGGGRNSPLHF | - | TRBJ1-6 | - | 15 | TRBV14
TGTGCCACCAGTGATGGGGGCGCCTACAATGAGCAGTTCTTC | CATSDGGAYNEQFF | many | TRBJ2-1 | - | 14 | TRBV24-1
TGCGCCAGCAGCCACCTGACAGATATCTATGGCTACACCTTC | CASSHLTDIYGYTF | few | TRBJ1-2 | - | 14 | TRBV4-1
TGTGCCAGCAGTGACCACGGGGATCGGAATGAGCAGTTCTTC | CASSDHGDRNEQFF | many | TRBJ2-1 | - | 14 | TRBV3-1
TGTGCCAGCAGTAAGGGACAGTTTCCCGGGGAGCTGTTTTTT | CASSKGQFPGELFF | - | TRBJ2-2 | TRBD1 | 14 | TRBV14
TGTGCCAGCAGCTCATCGGGACAGGGGTCCTACGAGCAGTACTTC | CASSSSGQGSYEQYF | - | TRBJ2-7 | TRBD1 | 15 | TRBV11-2
TGCGCCAGCAGCCAAGCCGCGGGACTAGCGGAAAACACCGGGGAGCTGTTTTTT | CASSQAAGLAENTGELFF | few | TRBJ2-2 | TRBD2 | 18 | TRBV4-1
TGTGCCACCAGCCCACAGGGGGGGACTGAAGCTTTCTTT | CATSPQGGTEAFF | - | TRBJ1-1 | TRBD1 | 13 | TRBV15
TGTGCCATCAGTGAGTCGAAGGGGCAGCATCCAACTAATGAAAAACTGTTTTTT | CAISESKGQHPTNEKLFF | few | TRBJ1-4 | - | 18 | TRBV10-3
TGTGCCATCCGGCGGGATGCCGGGGAGCTGTTTTTT | CAIRRDAGELFF | - | TRBJ2-2 | - | 12 | TRBV10-3
TGTGCCAGCAGTTCAGAAGGGGCAGAATCACCCCTCCACTTT | CASSSEGAESPLHF | few | TRBJ1-6 | - | 14 | TRBV12-3/TRBV12-4
TGTGCCAGCACTGGACTAGCGGGAGTCGGAGATACGCAGTATTTT | CASTGLAGVGDTQYF | - | TRBJ2-3 | TRBD2 | 15 | TRBV2
TGTGCCAGCAGGAGAGCGGGGGCACTTTCAGATACGCAGTATTTT | CASRRAGALSDTQYF | - | TRBJ2-3 | TRBD2 | 15 | TRBV7-2
TGTGCCAGCAGCCCCGCGGGCAGAACTGGTCAGCCCCAGCATTTT | CASSPAGRTGQPQHF | few | TRBJ1-5 | - | 15 | TRBV6-5
TGTGCCAGCAGCTTAGTTACAGGGATGTTCACTGAAGCTTTCTTT | CASSLVTGMFTEAFF | few | TRBJ1-1 | - | 15 | TRBV7-8
TGTGCCACCCCCGGCACAGACGGTCTGGCGCCCGGGGAGCTGTTTTTT | CATPGTDGLAPGELFF | - | TRBJ2-2 | - | 16 | TRBV7-9
TGCGCCAGCAGCCAAGGGGTGTTCAATACGCAGTATTTT | CASSQGVFNTQYF | many | TRBJ2-3 | - | 13 | TRBV4-3
TGTGCCAGCTCACGAGGGACAGTCCAAGAGACCCAGTACTTC | CASSRGTVQETQYF | many | TRBJ2-5 | TRBD1 | 14 | TRBV18
TGTGCCAGCAGTTTGACTAGCGGCCGCACAGATACGCAGTATTTT | CASSLTSGRTDTQYF | many | TRBJ2-3 | TRBD2 | 15 | TRBV12-3/TRBV12-4
TGCGCCAGCAGCTTAGGGCCGGACAATGAGCAGTTCTTC | CASSLGPDNEQFF | - | TRBJ2-1 | - | 13 | TRBV5-1
TGCAGTGCTAGTCGCAGGGGGCGCGGCTATGGCTACACCTTC | CSASRRGRGYGYTF | - | TRBJ1-2 | TRBD1 | 14 | TRBV20-1
TGTGCCAGCAGTTTTAGAGGGAGCACCGGGGAGCTGTTTTTT | CASSFRGSTGELFF | few | TRBJ2-2 | - | 14 | TRBV12-3/TRBV12-4
TGCAGCGGGATCGGACTAGCGGGAATCAATGAGCAGTTCTTC | CSGIGLAGINEQFF | - | TRBJ2-1 | TRBD2 | 14 | TRBV29-1
TGCGCCAGCAGCTTGGACTGGGGGGCGCGGGAGACCCAGTACTTC | CASSLDWGARETQYF | many | TRBJ2-5 | - | 15 | TRBV5-1
TGCAGTGCTAGGGCCGGGTATAGGAACACTGAAGCTTTCTTT | CSARAGYRNTEAFF | few | TRBJ1-1 | - | 14 | TRBV20-1
TGTGCCAGTAGGACAGGGGAACACTATGGCTACACCTTC | CASRTGEHYGYTF | - | TRBJ1-2 | TRBD1 | 13 | TRBV19
TGTGCCAGCAGAGGACAGGCCCAATTTCCCTACGAGCAGTACTTC | CASRGQAQFPYEQYF | - | TRBJ2-7 | TRBD1 | 15 | TRBV27
TGCAGTGCTAGTAGGCCCGCAGCGGGAGGGCCGGGAGAGACCCAGTACTTC | CSASRPAAGGPGETQYF | once | TRBJ2-5 | TRBD2 | 17 | TRBV20-1
TGTGCCTGGAGCCGAGGACAGGGGTCCTACAATGAGCAGTTCTTC | CAWSRGQGSYNEQFF | few | TRBJ2-1 | TRBD1 | 15 | TRBV30
TGTGCCAGCAGGGACAGGGGCGGGACTAATGAAAAACTGTTTTTT | CASRDRGGTNEKLFF | - | TRBJ1-4 | TRBD1 | 15 | TRBV6-1
TGTGCCAGCAGCCAAGATAGCGGGGGTTCTACAGATACGCAGTATTTT | CASSQDSGGSTDTQYF | - | TRBJ2-3 | TRBD2 | 16 | TRBV14
TGCGCCAGCAGTCCAACAGGTTCCACGCCTGGCTACACCTTC | CASSPTGSTPGYTF | - | TRBJ1-2 | - | 14 | TRBV5-1
TGTGCCAGCAGCTTGGATCCCTCTACAGGTTATATTGGCTTCGAGCAGTACTTC | CASSLDPSTGYIGFEQYF | many | TRBJ2-7 | - | 18 | TRBV11-1
TGTGCCATCAGTTTAGAGGGGGACCCGTACACCGGGGAGCTGTTTTTT | CAISLEGDPYTGELFF | - | TRBJ2-2 | - | 16 | TRBV10-3
TGTGCCAGCAGTTTAGAGGGAGAGACCCAGTACTTC | CASSLEGETQYF | many | TRBJ2-5 | - | 12 | TRBV27
TGTGCCAGCAGTTACTCGAGGGGGCGTAAGCTTGAGTATGATTTT | CASSYSRGRKLEYDF | few | TRBJ2-3 | TRBD1 | 15 | TRBV6-6
TGTGCCACCTCTATGGGTTCTGGAAACACCATATATTTT | CATSMGSGNTIYF | - | TRBJ1-3 | - | 13 | TRBV11-3
TGTGCCAGCAGTGAACAGGGAAACACCATATATTTT | CASSEQGNTIYF | many | TRBJ1-3 | - | 12 | TRBV12-3/TRBV12-4